The 9 T cell receptor beta chains in this list originate from one sample, sequenced in a study of blood T cell repertoires in COVID-19. The repertoire was sequenced with immunoSEQ multiplex PCR; TCRdb's copy has only in-frame clones and lacks some. The repertoire holds around 20,000 clones, with roughly 85% as singletons. Sequenced: peripheral blood. The receptors stem from a man older than 75 with acute or convalescent COVID-19.

V and J are TRBV5-1 and TRBJ2-5, with TRBD2 matching over 10 bases. The germline V gene encodes CDR1 SGHRS and CDR2 YFSETQ. V lost 0 bases to trimming and J lost 5 bases; unmatched junction nucleotides: 10. The CDR3 contains 17 residues. As DNA, the CDR3 is TGCGCCAGCAGCTTGGTTGGAAGCGGGGGGGGCGTGGAGACCCAGTACTTC. Translated: CASSLVGSGGGVETQYF.

The chain combines TRBV6-4 with TRBJ2-2; 7 positions agree with TRBD1. CDR3 length: 17 amino acids. From germline, CDR1 is MRHNA and CDR2 SNTAGT. The trim removed 0 bases at V and 4 bases at J, leaving 8 bases unmatched. CDR3 nucleotide sequence: TGTGCCAGCAGTGACTCAGACAGGGATGGAGTCACCGGGGAGCTGTTTTTT. Its protein is CASSDSDRDGVTGELFF.

About this clone itself: Mismatch with germline at one junction end may stem from a read error. This chain joins TRBV11-2 and TRBJ2-6, with 9 bases that match TRBD1. The length of the CDR3 is 17 residues. Germline CDR1 is SGHAT and CDR2 is FQNNGV. The CDR3 is CASSLDRGFTGANVLTF. Written as DNA, the CDR3 is TGTGCCAGCAGCCTAGACAGGGGGTTCACTGGGGCCAACGTCCTGACTTTC.

This clone has more than one count but fewer than ten. The chain couples TRBV5-8 to TRBJ1-4, with D possibly TRBD1 on 6 matching bases. CDR1 and CDR2 from the germline V gene are SGHTS and YDEGEE. The CDR3 runs to 16 residues. V was trimmed by 0 bases and J by 0 bases, leaving 9 bases between them. The CDR3 loop is CASSLDRVATNEKLFF. CDR3 coding DNA: TGTGCCAGCAGCTTGGACAGGGTTGCAACTAATGAAAAACTGTTTTTT.

This chain connects TRBV28 to TRBJ1-6; TRBD1 matches 9 bases. The CDR3 length is 16 residues. Germline loops: CDR1 MDHEN, CDR2 SYDVKM. J gave up 3 bases and V 7 bases, and 7 bases lay outside the gene matches. CDR3 amino acids: CASTTQGANYNSPLHF. The CDR3 DNA reads TGTGCCAGCACCACACAGGGGGCCAACTATAATTCACCCCTCCACTTT.

This chain uses TRBV20-1 with TRBJ2-5; D is undetermined. Deletions cut 5 bases from V and 2 bases from J, with 6 bases between. Germline V gene sequence: CDR1 DFQATT, CDR2 SNEGSKA (reference sequence). CDR3 size: 11 residues. CDR3 DNA: TGCAGTGCTTCCATGCAAGAGACCCAGTACTTC. This gives the protein CSASMQETQYF.

The J gene is TRBJ1-4, the V gene TRBV6-6, with 8 bases aligning to TRBD1. The CDR3 is made up of 14 amino acids. Germline V CDR1 and CDR2: MNHNY, SVGAGI (reference sequence). J lost 5 bases, V lost 7 bases, and 6 bases had no gene match. The CDR3 region is CASIPGQGNEKLFF. For the CDR3, the DNA is TGTGCCAGCATTCCAGGACAGGGAAATGAAAAACTGTTTTTT.

V usage is TRBV28 and J usage is TRBJ1-5; D remains unclear. CDR3 length: 16 amino acids. Trimming removed 4 bases from V and 2 bases from J, with 15 bases in between. Germline lookup yields CDR1 MDHEN and CDR2 SYDVKM. The CDR3 sequence is CASSSPRVRGNQPQHF. DNA for the CDR3: TGTGCCAGCAGTTCCCCCCGGGTTCGCGGCAATCAGCCCCAGCATTTT. Looking up the rest from reference TRBV28 and TRBJ1-5 gives the full variable domain: DVKVTQSSRYLVKRTGEKVFLECVQDMDHENMFWYRQDPGLGLRLIYFSYDVKMKEKGDIPEGYSVSREKKERFSLILESASTNQTSMYLCASSSPRVRGNQPQHFGDGTRLSIL.

About this clone: The same CDR3 also results from other DNA sequences found in this sample. The gene calls are TRBV27 and TRBJ2-7; 7 bases line up with TRBD2. V gave up 8 bases and J gave up 6 bases; unmatched junction bases: 4. Germline CDR1 and CDR2: MNHEY and SMNVEV (reference sequence). The CDR3 is made up of 11 amino acids. DNA of the CDR3: TGTGCCAGCCGTTGGGGGGGCGAGCAGTACTTC. Its protein is CASRWGGEQYF.